This T cell receptor (beta chain) was sequenced for a study of CD8+ T cells in alopecia areata. Investigators isolated RNA and reverse transcribed it into cDNA to act as the sequencing template. Sequenced by immunoSEQ multiplex PCR; TCRdb stores in-frame clones only, minus some. The table lists 80,000 to 100,000 clones, around 40% of them singletons. Between the trimmed V and J ends, which lost 0 bases and 8 bases, there was a span of 9 bases. This CDR3 comprises 13 residues. Germline CDR1 and CDR2: SGHRS and YFSETQ. The treatment denotes: oral pan-JAK inhibitor, 5-10 mg twice daily. The chain links TRBV5-1 to TRBJ2-4; D call uncertain. The source of this sequence is a human donor with alopecia areata. This sample comprised CD8+ T cells sorted from blood, obtained at week 24, from a patient treated with tofacitinib. For the CDR3, the DNA is TGCGCCAGCAGCTTGGTCATGTCTGACATTCAGTACTTC. Translating it yields CASSLVMSDIQYF.